This T cell receptor beta chain was sequenced for a study of cytomegalovirus exposure and HLA in healthy donors. Repertoires were generated with immunoSEQ multiplex PCR, while TCRdb's copy carries only in-frame clones and drops some. The repertoire has over 150,000 clones, about 86% of them found once; the top ten carry around 2%. This clone came up once. This CDR3 contains 18 residues. V gave up 0 bases and J gave up 2 bases, with 19 bases separating them. CDR1 and CDR2 (germline): SGHDN, FVKESK. The V call is TRBV14, the J call TRBJ2-5; the D gene is possibly TRBD2 (6 bases). The receptor was derived from a woman aged 18-29 years in good health and CMV-seronegative. The sequenced sample was PBMCs. For the CDR3, the DNA is TGTGCCAGCAGCCAAGATGTTTCTCCCGGGGGAGCGCAAGAGACCCAGTACTTC. Translation gives CASSQDVSPGGAQETQYF.